A selection of T cell receptor beta chains follows, all from one sample in a study of identical twins. TCRdb re-called the 5' RACE reads through MiXCR, storing one row per CDR3 protein. Of hundreds of thousands of distinct CDR3 sequences listed, about 14% were seen once; the top ten hold 7% to 9.5%. The sequenced sample was memory (CD45RO+) T cells sorted from blood. The receptors were gathered from a woman younger than 35 in good health. Each CDR3 is given with its conserved first and last residue. The order of the fields is V gene, J gene, D gene, clone size, CDR3 protein, CDR3 DNA. A D gene is named only where the DNA matches it firmly. Some rows have no size entry. The others give once, few or many, or a class for an expanded clone.

V: TRBV7-9; J: TRBJ2-1; D: -; size: few; CDR3: CASSSYHEQFF; DNA: TGTGCCAGCAGCTCCTATCATGAGCAGTTCTTC
V: TRBV29-1; J: TRBJ2-3; D: -; size: many; CDR3: CSVLQPTDTQYF; DNA: TGCAGCGTTTTACAGCCCACAGATACGCAGTATTTT
V: TRBV3-1; J: TRBJ2-1; D: -; size: few; CDR3: CASSQDPFPYNEQFF; DNA: TGTGCCAGCAGCCAAGACCCGTTCCCTTACAATGAGCAGTTCTTC
V: TRBV7-9; J: TRBJ1-6; D: TRBD1; size: many; CDR3: CASSLDRLNSPLHF; DNA: TGTGCCAGCAGCTTGGACAGGCTTAATTCACCCCTCCACTTT
V: TRBV5-1; J: TRBJ1-4; D: TRBD1; size: -; CDR3: CASSLGQGARVNEKLFF; DNA: TGCGCCAGCAGCTTAGGTCAGGGGGCGCGAGTTAATGAAAAACTGTTTTTT
V: TRBV18; J: TRBJ2-5; D: -; size: -; CDR3: CASSPREIGETQYF; DNA: TGTGCCAGCTCACCCCGAGAAATCGGGGAGACCCAGTACTTC
V: TRBV20-1; J: TRBJ2-1; D: TRBD1; size: few; CDR3: CSAEQGAASSYNEQFF; DNA: TGCAGTGCTGAACAGGGGGCGGCTTCCTCCTACAATGAGCAGTTCTTC
V: TRBV3-1; J: TRBJ2-1; D: -; size: many; CDR3: CASSDTGTAYNEQFF; DNA: TGTGCCAGCAGCGATACCGGGACCGCCTACAATGAGCAGTTCTTC
V: TRBV5-1; J: TRBJ1-1; D: -; size: -; CDR3: CASSPDPQPNTEAFF; DNA: TGCGCCAGCAGCCCGGACCCTCAGCCGAACACTGAAGCTTTCTTT
V: TRBV9; J: TRBJ2-1; D: -; size: few; CDR3: CASSLEPGGEQFF; DNA: TGTGCCAGCAGCCTAGAGCCCGGCGGTGAGCAGTTCTTC
V: TRBV7-3; J: TRBJ2-3; D: -; size: few; CDR3: CASSLQPDVSTDTQYF; DNA: TGTGCCAGCAGCCTTCAACCGGACGTTAGCACAGATACGCAGTATTTT
V: TRBV7-9; J: TRBJ2-1; D: TRBD2; size: few; CDR3: CASSLRLAGRNEQFF; DNA: TGTGCCAGCAGCCTCAGGCTAGCGGGTAGGAATGAGCAGTTCTTC
V: TRBV5-1; J: TRBJ2-7; D: -; size: many; CDR3: CASSEANSPLYEQYF; DNA: TGCGCCAGCAGCGAGGCGAACAGTCCTCTCTACGAGCAGTACTTC
V: TRBV6-2/TRBV6-3; J: TRBJ2-5; D: -; size: few; CDR3: CASSYGKTQYF; DNA: TGTGCCAGCAGTTACGGGAAGACCCAGTACTTC
V: TRBV27; J: TRBJ2-2; D: -; size: -; CDR3: CASSSGDTTGELFF; DNA: TGTGCCAGCAGTTCCGGGGACACAACCGGGGAGCTGTTTTTT
V: TRBV4-3; J: TRBJ2-4; D: TRBD1; size: -; CDR3: CASSREQGYIQYF; DNA: TGCGCCAGCAGCCGAGAACAGGGGTACATTCAGTACTTC
V: TRBV25-1; J: TRBJ1-1; D: TRBD1; size: few; CDR3: CASSFPGGKAFF; DNA: TGTGCCAGCAGTTTTCCAGGGGGGAAGGCTTTCTTT
V: TRBV20-1; J: TRBJ1-6; D: -; size: -; CDR3: CSAMPGRGYNSPLHF; DNA: TGCAGTGCGATGCCAGGAAGGGGCTATAATTCACCCCTCCACTTT
V: TRBV11-2; J: TRBJ1-6; D: -; size: few; CDR3: CASSLDPGSSPLHF; DNA: TGTGCCAGCAGCTTAGATCCGGGGTCTTCACCCCTCCACTTT
V: TRBV6-5; J: TRBJ2-7; D: -; size: many; CDR3: CASKLGPEYYEQYF; DNA: TGTGCCAGCAAGTTGGGCCCTGAATACTACGAGCAGTACTTC
V: TRBV6-1; J: TRBJ1-5; D: TRBD1; size: -; CDR3: CASRETPGQYNQPQHF; DNA: TGTGCCAGCAGAGAAACACCGGGACAGTACAATCAGCCCCAGCATTTT
V: TRBV9; J: TRBJ2-5; D: -; size: -; CDR3: CASSVSGPETQYF; DNA: TGTGCCAGCAGCGTATCGGGGCCCGAGACCCAGTACTTC
V: TRBV20-1; J: TRBJ2-7; D: -; size: few; CDR3: CSARDLVAEGPYEQYF; DNA: TGCAGTGCTAGAGATCTGGTGGCGGAAGGTCCCTACGAGCAGTACTTC
V: TRBV15; J: TRBJ1-4; D: -; size: many; CDR3: CATSRARDEKLFF; DNA: TGTGCCACCAGCAGAGCTCGGGATGAAAAACTGTTTTTT
V: TRBV29-1; J: TRBJ2-1; D: TRBD1; size: many; CDR3: CSVAQGQRNEQFF; DNA: TGCAGCGTGGCCCAGGGACAGCGGAATGAGCAGTTCTTC
V: TRBV20-1; J: TRBJ2-5; D: TRBD2; size: few; CDR3: CSARGLAYETQYF; DNA: TGCAGTGCCCGGGGACTAGCGTACGAGACCCAGTACTTC
V: TRBV11-2; J: TRBJ2-3; D: TRBD2; size: -; CDR3: CASSLVGGRAPDTQYF; DNA: TGTGCCAGCAGCTTAGTTGGCGGGAGGGCCCCAGATACGCAGTATTTT
V: TRBV12-3/TRBV12-4; J: TRBJ1-5; D: TRBD1; size: -; CDR3: CASRRWDRYQPQHF; DNA: TGTGCCAGCAGGAGATGGGACAGATATCAGCCCCAGCATTTT
V: TRBV19; J: TRBJ1-1; D: -; size: few; CDR3: CASGLVGTRNTEAFF; DNA: TGTGCCAGTGGACTGGTGGGGACGAGGAACACTGAAGCTTTCTTT
V: TRBV12-3/TRBV12-4; J: TRBJ2-3; D: TRBD2; size: -; CDR3: CASIWTSGSDTQYF; DNA: TGTGCCAGCATCTGGACTAGCGGGAGCGATACGCAGTATTTT
V: TRBV20-1; J: TRBJ1-4; D: -; size: few; CDR3: CSARAANTGIDNEKLFF; DNA: TGCAGTGCTAGAGCTGCGAATACGGGGATCGATAATGAAAAACTGTTTTTT
V: TRBV5-1; J: TRBJ2-7; D: -; size: few; CDR3: CASGLDSHNEQYF; DNA: TGCGCCAGCGGCTTAGACAGTCACAACGAGCAGTACTTC
V: TRBV2; J: TRBJ2-5; D: TRBD2; size: -; CDR3: CASKGTSATRETQYF; DNA: TGTGCCAGCAAGGGCACTAGCGCGACCCGCGAGACCCAGTACTTC
V: TRBV29-1; J: TRBJ2-3; D: -; size: many; CDR3: CSVRSTDTQYF; DNA: TGCAGCGTTCGTAGCACAGATACGCAGTATTTT
V: TRBV6-5; J: TRBJ1-1; D: -; size: few; CDR3: CASSYSGEAAFF; DNA: TGTGCCAGCAGTTACTCCGGGGAGGCAGCTTTCTTT
V: TRBV6-1; J: TRBJ1-1; D: -; size: -; CDR3: CASSPVMASEAFF; DNA: TGTGCCAGCAGCCCGGTTATGGCATCTGAAGCTTTCTTT
V: TRBV6-5; J: TRBJ1-1; D: TRBD1; size: -; CDR3: CASSSLQGVNTEAFF; DNA: TGTGCCAGCAGTTCTCTCCAGGGGGTGAACACTGAAGCTTTCTTT
V: TRBV20-1; J: TRBJ2-3; D: TRBD1; size: many; CDR3: CSASPGTGGSDTQYF; DNA: TGCAGTGCCTCCCCCGGGACAGGGGGCTCAGATACGCAGTATTTT
V: TRBV6-1; J: TRBJ1-2; D: -; size: -; CDR3: CASTGVYGYTF; DNA: TGTGCCAGCACTGGGGTTTATGGCTACACCTTC
V: TRBV27; J: TRBJ2-4; D: -; size: few; CDR3: CASSPIGDPEAKNIQYF; DNA: TGTGCCAGCAGCCCTATAGGGGACCCGGAAGCCAAAAACATTCAGTACTTC
V: TRBV12-3/TRBV12-4; J: TRBJ2-1; D: TRBD2; size: few; CDR3: CASRYGLAGVSSYNEQFF; DNA: TGTGCCAGCAGATACGGACTAGCGGGGGTAAGCTCCTACAATGAGCAGTTCTTC
V: TRBV9; J: TRBJ2-1; D: TRBD2; size: -; CDR3: CASTPWISGGNEQFF; DNA: TGTGCCAGCACCCCCTGGATTAGCGGGGGCAATGAGCAGTTCTTC
V: TRBV4-3; J: TRBJ1-2; D: -; size: few; CDR3: CASSQEPGDYGYTF; DNA: TGCGCCAGCAGCCAAGAGCCAGGGGACTATGGCTACACCTTC
V: TRBV5-1; J: TRBJ2-7; D: TRBD1; size: many; CDR3: CASSPDRTGPSIDEQYF; DNA: TGCGCCAGCAGCCCAGATCGGACAGGCCCATCTATCGACGAGCAGTACTTC
V: TRBV7-2; J: TRBJ2-5; D: -; size: few; CDR3: CASSPRGRQETQYF; DNA: TGTGCCAGCAGCCCCCGCGGAAGGCAAGAGACCCAGTACTTC
V: TRBV6-1; J: TRBJ1-1; D: -; size: many; CDR3: CASSEEGQGTEAFF; DNA: TGTGCCAGCAGCGAGGAGGGTCAGGGAACTGAAGCTTTCTTT
V: TRBV29-1; J: TRBJ2-1; D: TRBD2; size: few; CDR3: CSVEEVLAAYNEQFF; DNA: TGCAGCGTTGAAGAGGTACTAGCGGCTTACAATGAGCAGTTCTTC
V: TRBV20-1; J: TRBJ2-5; D: -; size: few; CDR3: CSASFREETQYF; DNA: TGCAGTGCTAGCTTCAGGGAGGAGACCCAGTACTTC
V: TRBV5-1; J: TRBJ2-2; D: -; size: few; CDR3: CASSLGPGDTGELFF; DNA: TGCGCCAGCAGCTTGGGCCCAGGTGACACCGGGGAGCTGTTTTTT
V: TRBV5-1; J: TRBJ1-2; D: TRBD1; size: few; CDR3: CASSLSGQNYGYTF; DNA: TGCGCCAGCAGCTTGTCGGGACAGAACTATGGCTACACCTTC
V: TRBV12-3/TRBV12-4; J: TRBJ2-1; D: TRBD2; size: few; CDR3: CASSLRASGRTYNEQFF; DNA: TGTGCCAGCAGTTTAAGAGCTAGCGGGAGGACCTACAATGAGCAGTTCTTC
V: TRBV28; J: TRBJ2-4; D: -; size: -; CDR3: CASTAGLGRNIQYF; DNA: TGTGCCAGCACGGCAGGCCTAGGCAGGAACATTCAGTACTTC
V: TRBV12-3/TRBV12-4; J: TRBJ2-7; D: TRBD2; size: many; CDR3: CASSFVFGTSSYEQYF; DNA: TGTGCCAGCAGTTTTGTGTTCGGGACTAGCAGCTACGAGCAGTACTTC